Listed here is a single TCR beta chain. Clones were sequenced by immunoSEQ multiplex PCR, and TCRdb holds only the in-frame ones, with some missing. The table includes about 90,000 clones, around 72% detected once. This record belongs to a study of blood T cell repertoires in COVID-19. Sequencing used peripheral blood. This clonotype originated in an elderly woman with acute or convalescent COVID-19.

The CDR3 nucleotides read TGTGCCAGCAGCTTGGACAGTTTTAACTATGGCTACACCTTC. Translation gives CASSLDSFNYGYTF. V usage is TRBV5-4 and J usage is TRBJ1-2; D gene unclear. V was cut by 0 bases and J by 1 base, with 7 bases left in between. The germline V gene has CDR1 SGHNT and CDR2 YYREEE (reference sequence). The CDR3 is 14 residues long.